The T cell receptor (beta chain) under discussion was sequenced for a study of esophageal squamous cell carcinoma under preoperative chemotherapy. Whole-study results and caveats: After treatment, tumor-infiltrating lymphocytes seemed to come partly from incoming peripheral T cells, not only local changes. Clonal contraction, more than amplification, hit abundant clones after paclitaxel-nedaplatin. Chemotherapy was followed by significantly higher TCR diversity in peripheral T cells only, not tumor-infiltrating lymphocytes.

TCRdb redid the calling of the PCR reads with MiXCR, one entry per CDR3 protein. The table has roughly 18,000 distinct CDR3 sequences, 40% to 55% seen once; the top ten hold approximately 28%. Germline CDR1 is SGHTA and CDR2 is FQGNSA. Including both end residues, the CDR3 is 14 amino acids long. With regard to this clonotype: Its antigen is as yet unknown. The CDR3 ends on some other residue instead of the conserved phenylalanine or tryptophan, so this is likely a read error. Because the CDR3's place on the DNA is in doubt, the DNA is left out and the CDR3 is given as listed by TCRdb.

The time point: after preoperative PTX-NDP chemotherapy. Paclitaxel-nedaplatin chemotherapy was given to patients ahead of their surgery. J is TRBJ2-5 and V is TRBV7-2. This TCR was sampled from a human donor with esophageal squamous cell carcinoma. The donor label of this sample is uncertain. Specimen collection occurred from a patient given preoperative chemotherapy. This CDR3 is CARSLVLGLETQLL.